Below are 14 T cell receptor beta chains sequenced from a single sample in a study of OX40 agonist ivuxolimab in advanced cancers. Clones were read by immunoSEQ multiplex PCR, and TCRdb kept only the in-frame ones, dropping some. The table records roughly 60,000 clones, about 89% of them present only once. Source: CD4+ or CD8+ T cells sorted from blood, taken in a trial of the OX40 agonist ivuxolimab. These receptors were collected from an adult with an advanced solid tumor such as melanoma, head and neck, liver or kidney cancer.

V is TRBV28 and J is TRBJ1-2; D is ambiguous. Germline V gene data show CDR1 as MDHEN and CDR2 as SYDVKM. The CDR3 has 14 residues. The V gene lost 5 bases and the J gene lost 4 bases, with 14 bases spanning the gap. In nucleotides, the CDR3 is TGTGCCAGCAGTGAAGTCCAGGAAAGCTATGGCTACACCTTC. Translation: CASSEVQESYGYTF.

With respect to this clone: Within the sample, other DNA sequences also encode this same CDR3. The chain links TRBV5-4 to TRBJ1-6, with 8 positions matching TRBD1. The CDR3 totals 14 residues. The germline V gene has CDR1 SGHNT and CDR2 YYREEE (reference sequence). The V gene end was trimmed by 4 bases and the J gene end by 6 bases; junction bases not matched to a gene: 3. The CDR3 sequence: CASSLDRGNSPLHF. In nucleotides, the CDR3 is TGTGCCAGCAGCCTTGACAGGGGTAATTCACCCCTCCACTTT. Looking up the rest from reference TRBV5-4 and TRBJ1-6 gives the full variable domain: ETGVTQSPTHLIKTRGQQVTLRCSSQSGHNTVSWYQQALGQGPQFIFQYYREEENGRGNFPPRFSGLQFPNYSSELNVNALELDDSALYLCASSLDRGNSPLHFGNGTRLTVT.

The genes are TRBV11-3 and TRBJ2-1, with TRBD2 identical over 14 bases. CDR3 length: 18 amino acids. The ends lost 5 bases at V and 8 bases at J; junction bases unmatched: 14. Germline V CDR1 and CDR2: SGHNT, YENEEA. CDR3 amino acids: CASSKSTGLAGGGYEQFF. The CDR3, as DNA: TGTGCCAGCAGCAAAAGTACAGGACTAGCGGGGGGTGGTTATGAGCAGTTCTTC.

The chain combines TRBV5-6 with TRBJ2-3; D gene unclear. CDR1 and CDR2 from the germline V gene are SGHDT and YYEEEE. Trimming shortened V by 1 base and J by 0 bases, and 12 bases separated the two germline ends. This CDR3 is 16 amino acids long. CDR3 DNA sequence: TGTGCCAGCAGCTTGCTGGTTGGCGCCAGCACAGATACGCAGTATTTT. Translating gives CASSLLVGASTDTQYF.

As DNA, the CDR3 is TGTGCCATCAGTGATACATCGCCCCACGAGCAGTACTTC. Translating gives CAISDTSPHEQYF. The chain combines TRBV10-3 with TRBJ2-7; no clear D. The germline V gene has CDR1 ENHRY and CDR2 SYGVKD. This CDR3 contains 13 residues. Trimming left V 3 bases short and J 5 bases short, with 11 bases between.

This clone appeared once. The rearrangement joins TRBV29-1 to TRBJ2-3, with 8 nucleotides matching TRBD2. Trimming removed 4 bases from V and 1 base from J; junction bases left unmatched: 4. Germline loops: CDR1 SQVTM, CDR2 ANQGSEA. CDR3 length: 14 amino acids. Here the CDR3 DNA reads TGCAGCGTTGGGAAAGCGGGGGGCACAGATACGCAGTATTTT. Encoded protein: CSVGKAGGTDTQYF.

The chain employs TRBV11-2 and TRBJ2-7, with TRBD1 matching 8 bases. From germline, CDR1 is SGHAT and CDR2 FQNNGV. Trimming removed 5 bases from V and 5 bases from J; junction bases left unmatched: 14. The CDR3 extends over 16 amino acids. The DNA of the CDR3 is TGTGCCAGCAGCCCCGGGGACAGGACTGATGAGCACGAGCAGTACTTC. This translates into CASSPGDRTDEHEQYF.

The V gene is TRBV18, the J gene TRBJ2-1, with D perhaps being TRBD1 or TRBD2 (5 bases each). Germline V gene data show CDR1 as KGHSH and CDR2 as LQKENI. Trimming cost V 0 bases and J 0 bases, with 12 bases left between them. This CDR3 region has 17 residues. CDR3 amino acids: CASSPPGKGRSYNEQFF. The DNA of the CDR3 is TGTGCCAGCTCACCACCGGGGAAGGGACGCTCCTACAATGAGCAGTTCTTC.

The J gene is TRBJ2-6, the V gene TRBV28; 9 bases align to TRBD1. V gave up 4 bases and J gave up 4 bases; unmatched junction bases: 8. Germline assignment: CDR1 MDHEN and CDR2 SYDVKM. The CDR3 runs 17 residues. CDR3 DNA sequence: TGTGCCAGCAGTTCCGGGACAGGGAGGCCGGGGGCCAACGTCCTGACTTTC. It specifies CASSSGTGRPGANVLTF. Supplemented by reference TRBV28 and TRBJ2-6, the full variable domain reads DVKVTQSSRYLVKRTGEKVFLECVQDMDHENMFWYRQDPGLGLRLIYFSYDVKMKEKGDIPEGYSVSREKKERFSLILESASTNQTSMYLCASSSGTGRPGANVLTFGAGSRLTVL.

Turning to this clone: Within the sample, other DNA sequences also encode this same CDR3. The V gene is TRBV18, the J gene TRBJ2-3; no reliable D call. Trimming left V 2 bases short and J 2 bases short, with 2 bases between. In germline, CDR1 is KGHSH, CDR2 LQKENI. The CDR3 consists of 12 residues. The CDR3 loop is CASSPSTDTQYF. CDR3 in DNA: TGTGCCAGCTCACCATCCACAGATACGCAGTATTTT.

The chain joins TRBV18 to TRBJ2-3, with 8 bases identical to TRBD1. The CDR3 spans 16 residues. J was trimmed by 3 bases and V by 4 bases; bases with no gene match: 9. Germline V gene data show CDR1 as KGHSH and CDR2 as LQKENI. The CDR3 here is CASSLQGGQVTDTQYF. CDR3 in DNA: TGTGCCAGCTCACTCCAAGGGGGACAGGTGACAGATACGCAGTATTTT.

The chain combines TRBV6-5 with TRBJ2-1; 7 bases map to TRBD1. The germline gives CDR1 MNHEY, CDR2 SVGAGI. V trimming: 9 bases; J trimming: 8 bases; junction bases outside the gene matches: 13. This CDR3 contains 14 residues. DNA for the CDR3: TGTGCCAGTAGACCGGGACAGCAATCCGATGAGCAGTTCTTC. Amino acids: CASRPGQQSDEQFF.

As regards this clone: At one of its ends the junction is not consistent with the germline gene, which may arise from a read error. V and J are TRBV14 and TRBJ2-7; D is unresolved. The germline gives CDR1 SGHDN, CDR2 FVKESK. This CDR3 comprises 11 residues. The CDR3 sequence: CANSRDYEQYF. Written as DNA, the CDR3 is TGTGCCAACAGCCGTGACTACGAGCAGTACTTC. Drawing the rest from reference TRBV14 and TRBJ2-7, the complete variable domain is EAGVTQFPSHSVIEKGQTVTLRCDPISGHDNLYWYRRVMGKEIKFLLHFVKESKQDESGMPNNRFLAERTGGTYSTLKVQPAELEDSGVYFCANSRDYEQYFGPGTRLTVT.

CDR3 DNA sequence: TGCGCCAGCAGCCTCTACCCCCTAGAAGGGGCGAACACCGGGGAGCTGTTTTTT. Translated, it gives CASSLYPLEGANTGELFF. V is TRBV5-1 and J is TRBJ2-2; D perhaps matches TRBD1 (5 bases). The CDR3 consists of 18 residues. Germline CDR1 is SGHRS and CDR2 is YFSETQ. Between the trimmed V and J ends, which lost 4 bases and 0 bases, there was a span of 19 bases.